The clone carrying this TCR beta chain has more than one count but fewer than ten. A sample-barcoded 5' primer and a J-beta primer mix were used in a second PCR of about 7 to 12 cycles. TCRdb ran MiXCR on the 5' RACE reads and lists one entry per CDR3 protein. The table has 800,000 to 1,300,000 distinct CDR3 sequences, around 25% seen once; the top ten hold 0.65% to 0.75%. V dropped 7 bases and J dropped 5 bases, with 27 bases sitting between them. Looked up from germline, CDR1 is DFQATT and CDR2 is SNEGSKA (reference sequence). The CDR3 is 17 amino acids. The sample comes from a study of blood T cells in healthy people across ages. A further study also used this sample, focusing on T cells of mothers and their children.

This TCR was sampled from a girl aged 2-10 years in good health. Input material: blood. The rearrangement links TRBV20-1 to TRBJ1-5; tentative D call: TRBD1 (6 bases). CDR3 nucleotides: TGCAGTGTTTTAAACAGGGATGGGGTTCTAACAGATCAGCCCCAGCATTTT. This codes for CSVLNRDGVLTDQPQHF.